These 24 T cell receptor beta chains originate from one sample sequenced in a study of T-cell reconstitution after alpha-beta-depleted transplantation in children. Using unique molecular identifiers, the investigators prepared the TCRbeta library. MiXCR was run by TCRdb on the PCR reads, yielding one entry per CDR3 protein. The data show 190,000 or so distinct CDR3 sequences, with about 6.3% seen just once and 3% to 3.5% held by the top ten. The sample in question was PBMCs from the stem cell graft donor, obtained from the stem cell graft. The receptors derive from a human donor who donated a stem cell graft to a child with Wiskott-Aldrich syndrome.

The chain carries TRBV30 and TRBJ1-5; D not resolved. This CDR3 is 14 amino acids long. V was clipped by 0 bases and J by 7 bases, with 13 bases between them. Germline V gene data show CDR1 as GTSNPN and CDR2 as SVGIG (reference sequence). The CDR3 loop is CAWSVTSEGQPQHF. In DNA form, the CDR3 reads TGTGCCTGGAGTGTAACCTCGGAAGGGCAGCCCCAGCATTTT.

This clonotype was observed at least ten times. This rearrangement joins TRBV12-3 or TRBV12-4 to TRBJ2-3, with 8 bases that match TRBD1. Losses at the gene ends were 4 bases for V and 3 bases for J; bases not matched to a gene: 0. The CDR3 covers 13 residues. CDR3 DNA: TGTGCCAGCAGTTACAGGGGGACAGATACGCAGTATTTT. This sequence encodes CASSYRGTDTQYF.

There are a few counts of this clonotype. The rearrangement links TRBV20-1 to TRBJ2-7, with 9 bases fitting TRBD1. The germline gives CDR1 DFQATT, CDR2 SNEGSKA (reference sequence). CDR3 length: 13 amino acids. The J segment lost 6 bases and the V segment lost 5 bases, leaving 8 bases of the junction unmatched. CDR3 amino acids: CSAPKTGGGEQYF. CDR3 bases: TGCAGTGCTCCGAAGACAGGGGGGGGCGAGCAGTACTTC.

As to this clonotype: A clone one base away is much larger, so this may be a read error. The V call is TRBV20-1, the J call TRBJ2-5; either TRBD1 or TRBD2 may supply D (5 bases each). This CDR3 region has 13 residues. V gave up 7 bases and J gave up 1 base, with 13 bases separating them. Germline lookup yields CDR1 DFQATT and CDR2 SNEGSKA (reference sequence). CDR3 nucleotide sequence: TGCAGTGTTAGGGGACCAGTCCAAGAGACCCAGTACTTC. This sequence encodes CSVRGPVQETQYF.

This clonotype has a handful of counts. The gene calls are TRBV7-2 and TRBJ1-5; TRBD1 aligns across 7 bases. The CDR3 has 14 amino acids. Trimming cost V 4 bases and J 6 bases; bases outside gene matches: 6. The germline CDR1 and CDR2 sequences are SGHTA and FQGNSA. Here the CDR3 DNA reads TGTGCCAGCAGCTCCACAGGGGTGGGTCAGCCCCAGCATTTT. This codes for CASSSTGVGQPQHF.

This clonotype was counted only a few times. A read error may explain this, as a much larger clone is one base away. V and J are TRBV6-5 and TRBJ2-1, with a tentative D call TRBD2 (6 bases). Germline V gene sequence: CDR1 MNHEY, CDR2 SVGAGI. The CDR3 is 13 residues long. The V end lost 7 bases, the J end lost 7 bases, and 14 bases lay between the germline ends. The CDR3, as DNA: TGTGCCAGCAATTCGGGACTGGGGAATGAGCAGTTCTTC. Its translation is CASNSGLGNEQFF.

This clonotype was picked up a small number of times. The V gene is TRBV20-1, the J gene TRBJ1-5; TRBD1 matches at 9 bases. Trimming removed 6 bases from V and 7 bases from J; junction bases left unmatched: 10. The germline V gene has CDR1 DFQATT and CDR2 SNEGSKA (reference sequence). The CDR3 runs to 14 residues. CDR3 bases: TGCAGTGCACCTGGGACAGGGCCGCGGCAGCCCCAGCATTTT. The encoded protein is CSAPGTGPRQPQHF.

This clonotype was seen at least ten times. The CDR3 nucleotides read TGTGCCAGCAGCAGGAAAGAAGAGACCCAGTACTTC. Its protein product is CASSRKEETQYF. The chain recombines TRBV12-3 or TRBV12-4 with TRBJ2-5; D is unresolved. The CDR3 loop spans 12 amino acids. The ends were cut back, 6 bases at V and 3 bases at J, with 8 bases in the middle.

There are many counts of this clonotype. The rearrangement joins TRBV29-1 to TRBJ1-1; 10 nucleotides line up with TRBD1. The junction had 3 bases not matched to a gene; V was cut back by 7 bases and J by 1 base. The CDR3 has 13 residues. Per the germline V gene, CDR1 is SQVTM and CDR2 is ANQGSEA. The CDR3 is CSGGQGTNTEAFF. DNA for the CDR3: TGCAGCGGGGGACAGGGGACGAACACTGAAGCTTTCTTT.

This chain uses TRBV5-1 with TRBJ2-2; 7 nucleotides agree with TRBD2. Trimming removed 2 bases from V and 6 bases from J; junction bases left unmatched: 10. The CDR3 runs to 16 residues. Germline V gene data show CDR1 as SGHRS and CDR2 as YFSETQ. The chain's CDR3 is CASSLSGLVGAGELFF. CDR3 in DNA: TGCGCCAGCAGCTTATCCGGACTAGTAGGCGCCGGGGAGCTGTTTTTT.

In its sample, this clonotype was seen many times. V usage is TRBV27 and J usage is TRBJ1-1, with TRBD1 matching over 7 bases. The V gene end was trimmed by 5 bases and the J gene end by 5 bases; junction bases not matched to a gene: 5. The CDR3 is 13 residues long. Per the germline V gene, CDR1 is MNHEY and CDR2 is SMNVEV (reference sequence). The CDR3 region is CASSLRQGTEAFF. Here the CDR3 DNA reads TGTGCCAGCAGTCTTAGACAGGGTACTGAAGCTTTCTTT.

In this sample, this clonotype turned up many times. V usage is TRBV6-5 and J usage is TRBJ2-1, with TRBD1 identical over 12 bases. Germline V gene lookup returns CDR1 MNHEY and CDR2 SVGAGI. Trimming took 5 bases from V and 7 from J; bases not matched to a gene: 12. The CDR3 totals 17 residues. The CDR3 loop is CASSTPTGTGGTNEQFF. Written as DNA, the CDR3 is TGTGCCAGCAGTACACCGACCGGGACAGGGGGCACGAATGAGCAGTTCTTC.

This clonotype occurred a few times. The J gene is TRBJ2-2, the V gene TRBV7-2; a weak D match, TRBD2 (5 bases). Germline CDR1 is SGHTA and CDR2 is FQGNSA. The CDR3 is 15 amino acids. Trimming left V 5 bases short and J 1 base short, with 11 bases between. The CDR3 nucleotides are TGTGCCAGCAGCAATAGAGGGTTGAACACCGGGGAGCTGTTTTTT. Translated, it gives CASSNRGLNTGELFF.

This clonotype has just a few counts. The rearrangement uses TRBV2 and TRBJ2-5; no definite D call. The CDR3 runs to 12 residues. Germline assignment: CDR1 SNHLY and CDR2 FYNNEI. V was cut by 7 bases and J by 5 bases, with 11 bases left in between. CDR3 DNA: TGTGCCAGCATGAAGGACGGCGAGACCCAGTACTTC. It codes for CASMKDGETQYF. The full variable domain, rest sourced from reference TRBV2 and TRBJ2-5, is EPEVTQTPSHQVTQMGQEVILRCVPISNHLYFYWYRQILGQKVEFLVSFYNNEISEKSEIFDDQFSVERPDGSNFTLKIRSTKLEDSAMYFCASMKDGETQYFGPGTRLLVL.

At least ten counts were recorded for this clonotype. The chain employs TRBV12-3 or TRBV12-4 and TRBJ2-1; 9 bases align to TRBD1. The CDR3 has 14 residues. The V and J ends lost 5 bases and 9 bases, in that order; junction bases with no gene match: 8. The CDR3 DNA is TGTGCCAGCAGTCTACAGGGGGCTTTACTTGAGCAGTTCTTC. As protein: CASSLQGALLEQFF.

There are a few counts of this clonotype. The chain links TRBV7-2 to TRBJ2-6; D may correspond to TRBD1 or TRBD2 (5 bases each). The germline gives CDR1 SGHTA, CDR2 FQGNSA. CDR3 length: 19 amino acids. V was shortened by 0 bases and J by 0 bases, with 15 bases between the two germline ends. CDR3 amino acids: CASSLAGTEPFSGANVLTF. The CDR3 nucleotides are TGTGCCAGCAGCTTAGCCGGGACGGAACCTTTCTCTGGGGCCAACGTCCTGACTTTC. Combining the CDR3 with reference TRBV7-2 and TRBJ2-6 gives the whole variable domain GAGVSQSPSNKVTEKGKDVELRCDPISGHTALYWYRQSLGQGLEFLIYFQGNSAPDKSGLPSDRFSAERTGGSVSTLTIQRTQQEDSAVYLCASSLAGTEPFSGANVLTFGAGSRLTVL.

This clonotype was counted between two and nine times. The V and J genes are TRBV7-9 and TRBJ2-7; maybe TRBD1 (6 bases). Germline V gene data show CDR1 as SEHNR and CDR2 as FQNEAQ (reference sequence). Trimming stripped 3 bases from V and 6 bases from J, with 12 bases between. This CDR3 comprises 13 residues. This CDR3 is CASSLLSGAEQYF. For the CDR3, the DNA is TGTGCCAGCAGCTTGCTTTCAGGGGCCGAGCAGTACTTC. Full variable domain (remainder filled in from reference TRBV7-9 and TRBJ2-7): DTGVSQNPRHKITKRGQNVTFRCDPISEHNRLYWYRQTLGQGPEFLTYFQNEAQLEKSRLLSDRFSAERPKGSFSTLEIQRTEQGDSAMYLCASSLLSGAEQYFGPGTRLTVT.

This clonotype was detected ten times or more. The gene calls are TRBV20-1 and TRBJ2-3; 9 nucleotides line up with TRBD2. CDR1 and CDR2 (germline): DFQATT, SNEGSKA (reference sequence). Trimming at V came to 1 base and at J to 1 base, leaving 3 bases not matched to a gene. This CDR3 comprises 15 residues. DNA for the CDR3: TGCAGTGCTAGAGTTGCGGGAGGGGGCACAGATACGCAGTATTTT. This codes for CSARVAGGGTDTQYF.

This clonotype appeared many times. V gene TRBV5-1 combines with J gene TRBJ2-7; D may be TRBD1 (5 bases). Germline CDR1 is SGHRS and CDR2 is YFSETQ. The CDR3 consists of 16 residues. Deletions cut 0 bases from V and 0 bases from J, with 13 bases between. As DNA, the CDR3 is TGCGCCAGCAGCTTGGGGCCCAGGGCTTCCTCCTACGAGCAGTACTTC. This encodes CASSLGPRASSYEQYF.

This clonotype was observed many times. The J gene is TRBJ2-5, the V gene TRBV6-1; 10 nucleotides align to TRBD2. This CDR3 spans 15 amino acids. CDR1 and CDR2 (germline): MNHNS, SASEGT. V lost 0 bases, J lost 2 bases, and 0 bases stayed unmatched. CDR3 in amino acids: CASSEAAGGQETQYF. The CDR3 DNA is TGTGCCAGCAGTGAAGCAGCGGGGGGGCAAGAGACCCAGTACTTC.

This clonotype was found many times. The chain couples TRBV5-1 to TRBJ2-2, with 11 bases identical to TRBD1. This CDR3 contains 17 residues. Germline-derived CDR1 and CDR2 are SGHRS and YFSETQ. Trimming took 4 bases from V and 1 from J; bases not matched to a gene: 6. The CDR3 nucleotides are TGCGCCAGCAGCCCCGGGACAGGGGGAGGGAACACCGGGGAGCTGTTTTTT. Its protein is CASSPGTGGGNTGELFF.

There are many counts of this clonotype. The chain is built from TRBV9 and TRBJ2-1; D unclear. The CDR3 covers 14 residues. V was shortened by 0 bases and J by 6 bases, with 10 bases between the two germline ends. Looked up from germline, CDR1 is SGDLS and CDR2 is YYNGEE. The CDR3 region has the DNA TGTGCCAGCAGCGTAGGGGCAGAGGTCAATGAGCAGTTCTTC. This translates into CASSVGAEVNEQFF.

This clonotype was recorded at least ten times. This chain connects TRBV5-1 to TRBJ2-1; D remains unclear. V dropped 0 bases and J dropped 4 bases, with 20 bases sitting between them. The CDR3 totals 18 residues. Germline loops: CDR1 SGHRS, CDR2 YFSETQ. CDR3 coding DNA: TGCGCCAGCAGCTTGGCCTTGAGGCTCCCCGTTCCTTACAATGAGCAGTTCTTC. This gives the protein CASSLALRLPVPYNEQFF.

This clonotype has a count of ten or more. The chain uses TRBV20-1 and TRBJ2-1; 10 bases match TRBD2. The V gene's germline CDR1 is DFQATT and CDR2 SNEGSKA (reference sequence). J gave up 4 bases and V 1 base, and 10 bases lay outside the gene matches. CDR3 length: 17 amino acids. CDR3 region: CSARGRGRAGGYNEQFF. CDR3 DNA sequence: TGCAGTGCTAGAGGCCGAGGGCGAGCGGGAGGGTACAATGAGCAGTTCTTC.